Given below is one T cell receptor beta chain in context. Its antigen remains unknown. V shed 4 bases, J shed 7 bases, and the junction held 16 bases outside the gene matches. The germline V gene encodes CDR1 SGHTA and CDR2 FQGNSA. The CDR3 extends over 17 amino acids. Researchers ran the assay at a deep level. The repertoire was sequenced with immunoSEQ multiplex PCR; TCRdb's copy has only in-frame clones and lacks some. The data hold 2.5 million or so clones, with approximately 90% observed a single time. The sample is drawn from a study of shared clonotypes between healthy human individuals. General observations from the study: The study found about 5% of naive CD4 clonotypes shared across four donors.

This TCR was recovered from a man between 18 and 29 years old in good health. The rearrangement links TRBV7-2 to TRBJ1-2; TRBD1 matches at 9 bases. Sequencing used naive CD4+ T cells sorted from blood. Subset: CD45RA+ positively selected. In DNA form, the CDR3 reads TGTGCCAGCAGCTCCAGCCAAACCGGGACAGGGTCGGGTGGCTACACCTTC. It codes for CASSSSQTGTGSGGYTF.